This section outlines one T cell receptor (beta chain) sequence together with its context. The antigen is undetermined. This specimen comes from a study of cytotoxic CD8 clonotypes in ibrutinib-treated CLL. Broader study findings: A difference in sampling times existed between sustained-remission and progressing patients. Increased clonality at ibrutinib response gave way to a return toward baseline at progression. Starting clonality was above that of age-matched healthy donors and tracked circulating CD8+ T-cell counts.

Losses at the gene ends were 0 bases for V and 3 bases for J; bases not matched to a gene: 5. CDR3 length: 17 amino acids. CDR1 and CDR2 from the germline V gene are SSHAT and FNYEAQ (reference sequence). Clones were sequenced by immunoSEQ multiplex PCR, and TCRdb holds only the in-frame ones, with some missing. The sample carries about 89,000 clones, 70% to 85% recorded once. This receptor was identified in a human donor with chronic lymphocytic leukemia. The chain employs TRBV7-7 and TRBJ2-7, with 13 bases matching TRBD2. The sample consisted of PBMCs, taken after 12 months of ibrutinib treatment. Written as DNA, the CDR3 is TGTGCCAGCAGCTTAGCCGGACTAGCGGGGGCGAGCTACGAGCAGTACTTC. As protein: CASSLAGLAGASYEQYF.